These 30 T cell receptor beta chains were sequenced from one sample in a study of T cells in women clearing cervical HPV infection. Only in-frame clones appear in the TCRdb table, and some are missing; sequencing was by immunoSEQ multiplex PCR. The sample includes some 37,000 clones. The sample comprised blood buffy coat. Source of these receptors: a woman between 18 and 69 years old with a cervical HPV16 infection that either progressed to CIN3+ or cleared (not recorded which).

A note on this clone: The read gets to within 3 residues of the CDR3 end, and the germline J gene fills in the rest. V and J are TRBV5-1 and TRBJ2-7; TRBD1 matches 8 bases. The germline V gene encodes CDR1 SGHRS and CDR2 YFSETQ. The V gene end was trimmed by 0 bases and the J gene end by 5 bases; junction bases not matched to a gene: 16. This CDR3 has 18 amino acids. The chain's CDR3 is CASSLGGQGRDVAHEQYF. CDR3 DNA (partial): TGCGCCAGCAGCTTGGGAGGACAGGGAAGGGATGTAGCCCACGAG.

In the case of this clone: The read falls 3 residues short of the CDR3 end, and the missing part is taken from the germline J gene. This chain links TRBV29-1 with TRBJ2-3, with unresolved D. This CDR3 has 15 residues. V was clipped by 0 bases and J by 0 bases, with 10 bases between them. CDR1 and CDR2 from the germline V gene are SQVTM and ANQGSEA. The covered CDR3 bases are TGCAGCGTTGAAGAATGGGCCGGTAGCACAGATACG. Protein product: CSVEEWAGSTDT. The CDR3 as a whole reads CSVEEWAGSTDTQYF.

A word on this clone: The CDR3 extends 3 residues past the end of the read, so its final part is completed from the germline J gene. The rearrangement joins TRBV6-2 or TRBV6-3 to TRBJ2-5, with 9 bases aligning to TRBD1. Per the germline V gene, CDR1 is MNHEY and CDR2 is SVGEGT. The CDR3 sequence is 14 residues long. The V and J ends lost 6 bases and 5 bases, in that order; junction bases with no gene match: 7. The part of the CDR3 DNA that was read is TGTGCCAGCAGGTTACAGGGGGCCTTGGAGACC. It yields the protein CASRLQGALET. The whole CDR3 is CASRLQGALETQYF.

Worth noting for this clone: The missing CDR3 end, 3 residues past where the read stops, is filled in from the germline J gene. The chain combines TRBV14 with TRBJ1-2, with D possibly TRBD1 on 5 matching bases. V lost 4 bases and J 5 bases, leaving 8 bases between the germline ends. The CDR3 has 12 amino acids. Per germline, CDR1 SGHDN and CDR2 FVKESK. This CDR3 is CASSPSGYGYTF. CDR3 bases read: TGTGCCAGCAGCCCCTCAGGGTATGGC.

The CDR3 loop is CASSLWTSGSSEQFF. The covered CDR3 bases are TGTGCCAGCAGCTTATGGACTAGCGGTAGTAGTGAG. The J gene is TRBJ2-1, the V gene TRBV5-5; TRBD2 matches at 10 bases. From the germline J gene comes the end of the CDR3, since the read stops 3 residues before it. The CDR3 contains 15 residues. Germline loops: CDR1 SGHKS, CDR2 YYEKEE (reference sequence). Trimming at V came to 2 bases and at J to 9 bases, leaving 8 bases not matched to a gene.

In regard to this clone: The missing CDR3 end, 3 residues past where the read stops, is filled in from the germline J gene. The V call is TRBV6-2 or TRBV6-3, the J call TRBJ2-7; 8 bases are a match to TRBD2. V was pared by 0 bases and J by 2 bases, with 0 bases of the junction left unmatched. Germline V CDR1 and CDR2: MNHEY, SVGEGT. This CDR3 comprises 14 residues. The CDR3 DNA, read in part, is TGTGCCAGCAGTTACTCTAGCGGGGCCTACGAG. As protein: CASSYSSGAYE. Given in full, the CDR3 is CASSYSSGAYEQYF.

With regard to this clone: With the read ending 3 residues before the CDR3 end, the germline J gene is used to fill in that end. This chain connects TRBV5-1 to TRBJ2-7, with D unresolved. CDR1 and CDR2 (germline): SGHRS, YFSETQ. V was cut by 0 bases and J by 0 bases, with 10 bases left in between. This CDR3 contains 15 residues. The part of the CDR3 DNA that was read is TGCGCCAGCAGCTTGGACAGTCAGAGCTCCTACGAG. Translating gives CASSLDSQSSYE. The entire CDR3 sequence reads CASSLDSQSSYEQYF.

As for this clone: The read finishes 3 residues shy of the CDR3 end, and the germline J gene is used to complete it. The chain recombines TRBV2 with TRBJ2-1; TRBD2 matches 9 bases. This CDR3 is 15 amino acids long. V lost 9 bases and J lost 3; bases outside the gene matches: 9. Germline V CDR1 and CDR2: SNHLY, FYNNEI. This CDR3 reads CASSPGLAVYNEQFF. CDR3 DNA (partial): TGTGCCAGTTCACCGGGACTAGCAGTCTACAATGAG.

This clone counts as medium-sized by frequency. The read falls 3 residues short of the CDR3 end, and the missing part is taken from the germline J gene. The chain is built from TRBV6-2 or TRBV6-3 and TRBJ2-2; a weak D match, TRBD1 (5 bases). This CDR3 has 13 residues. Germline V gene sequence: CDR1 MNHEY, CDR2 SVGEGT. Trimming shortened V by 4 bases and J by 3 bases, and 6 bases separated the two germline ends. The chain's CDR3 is CASSFRDTGELFF. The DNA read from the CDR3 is TGTGCCAGCAGTTTCAGGGACACCGGGGAG.

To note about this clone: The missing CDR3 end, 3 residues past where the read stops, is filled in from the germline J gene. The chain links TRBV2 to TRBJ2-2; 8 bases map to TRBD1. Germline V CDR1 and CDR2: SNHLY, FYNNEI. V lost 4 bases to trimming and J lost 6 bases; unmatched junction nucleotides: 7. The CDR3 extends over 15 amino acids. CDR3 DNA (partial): TGTGCCAGCAGTGCTGCCAGGGGGCTGGCCGGGGAG. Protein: CASSAARGLAGE. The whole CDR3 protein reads CASSAARGLAGELFF.

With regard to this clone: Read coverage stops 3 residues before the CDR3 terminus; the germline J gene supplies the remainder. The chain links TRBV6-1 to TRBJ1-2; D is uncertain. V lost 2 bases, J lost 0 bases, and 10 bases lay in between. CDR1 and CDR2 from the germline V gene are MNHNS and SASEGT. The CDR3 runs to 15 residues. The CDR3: CASSETPRANYGYTF. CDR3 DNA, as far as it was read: TGTGCCAGCAGTGAAACCCCCAGAGCTAACTATGGC.

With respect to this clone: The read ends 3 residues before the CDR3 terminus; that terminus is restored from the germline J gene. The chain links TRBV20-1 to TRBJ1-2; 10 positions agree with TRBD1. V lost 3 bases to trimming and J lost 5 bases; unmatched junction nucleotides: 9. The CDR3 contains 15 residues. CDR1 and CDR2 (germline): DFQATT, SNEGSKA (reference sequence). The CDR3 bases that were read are TGCAGTGCTAGGGTTCCCGGGACAGGGGATTATGGC. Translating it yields CSARVPGTGDYG. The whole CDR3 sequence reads CSARVPGTGDYGYTF.

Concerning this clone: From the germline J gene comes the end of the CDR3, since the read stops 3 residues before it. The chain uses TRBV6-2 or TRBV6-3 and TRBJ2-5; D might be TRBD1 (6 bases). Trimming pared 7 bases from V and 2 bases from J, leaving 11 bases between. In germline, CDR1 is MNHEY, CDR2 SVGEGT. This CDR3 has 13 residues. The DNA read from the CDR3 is TGTGCCAGCACCGGACAGTCTCAAGAGACC. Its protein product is CASTGQSQET. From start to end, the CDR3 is CASTGQSQETQYF.

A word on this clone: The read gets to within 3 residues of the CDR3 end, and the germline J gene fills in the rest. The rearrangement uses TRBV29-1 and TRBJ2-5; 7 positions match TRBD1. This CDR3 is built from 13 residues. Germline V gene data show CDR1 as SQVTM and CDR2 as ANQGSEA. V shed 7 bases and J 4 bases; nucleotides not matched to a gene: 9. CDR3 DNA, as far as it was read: TGCAGCGGAAGGGGGCGATTGGTAGAGACC. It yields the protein CSGRGRLVET. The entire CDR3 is CSGRGRLVETQYF.

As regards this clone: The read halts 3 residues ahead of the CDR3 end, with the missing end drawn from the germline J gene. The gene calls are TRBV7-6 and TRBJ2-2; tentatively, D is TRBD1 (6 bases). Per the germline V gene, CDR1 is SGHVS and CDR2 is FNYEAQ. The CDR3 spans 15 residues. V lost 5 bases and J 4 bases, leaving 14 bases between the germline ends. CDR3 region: CASSVGTQSTGELFF. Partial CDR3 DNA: TGTGCCAGCAGCGTTGGGACACAGAGCACCGGGGAG.

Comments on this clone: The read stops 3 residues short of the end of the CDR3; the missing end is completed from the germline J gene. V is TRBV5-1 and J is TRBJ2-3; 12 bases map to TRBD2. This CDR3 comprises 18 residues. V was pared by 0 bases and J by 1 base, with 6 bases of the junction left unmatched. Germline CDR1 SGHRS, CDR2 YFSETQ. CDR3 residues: CASSLALAGGRGTDTQYF. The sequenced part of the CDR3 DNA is TGCGCCAGCAGCTTGGCGCTAGCGGGAGGGCGGGGCACAGATACG.

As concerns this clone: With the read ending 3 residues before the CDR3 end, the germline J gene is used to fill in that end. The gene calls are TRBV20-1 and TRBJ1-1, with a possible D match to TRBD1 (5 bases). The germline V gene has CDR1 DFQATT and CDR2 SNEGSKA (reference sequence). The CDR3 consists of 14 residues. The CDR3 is CSARVVYGAGGAFF. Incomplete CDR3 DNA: TGCAGTGCTAGAGTCGTCTATGGGGCGGGGGGG.

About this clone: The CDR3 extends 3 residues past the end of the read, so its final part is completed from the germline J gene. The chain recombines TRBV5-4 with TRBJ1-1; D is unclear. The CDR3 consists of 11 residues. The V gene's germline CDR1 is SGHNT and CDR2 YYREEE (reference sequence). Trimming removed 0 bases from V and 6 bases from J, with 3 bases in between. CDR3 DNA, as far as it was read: TGTGCCAGCAGCTTGGAGGCTGAA. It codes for CASSLEAE. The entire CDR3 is CASSLEAEAFF.

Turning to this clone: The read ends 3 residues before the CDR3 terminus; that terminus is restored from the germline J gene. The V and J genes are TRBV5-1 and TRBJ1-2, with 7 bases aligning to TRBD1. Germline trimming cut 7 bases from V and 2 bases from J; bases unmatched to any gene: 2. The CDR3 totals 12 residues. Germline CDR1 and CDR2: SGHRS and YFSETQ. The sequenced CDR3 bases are TGCGCCAGCCGGACAGGCAACTATGGC. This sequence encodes CASRTGNYG. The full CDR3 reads CASRTGNYGYTF.

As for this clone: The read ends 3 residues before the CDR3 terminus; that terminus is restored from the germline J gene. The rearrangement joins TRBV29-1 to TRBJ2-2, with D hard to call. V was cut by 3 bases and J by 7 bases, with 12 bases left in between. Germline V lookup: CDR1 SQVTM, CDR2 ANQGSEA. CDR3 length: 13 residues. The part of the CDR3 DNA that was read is TGCAGCGTTGAGTCCCCTACCCACGGGGAG. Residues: CSVESPTHGE. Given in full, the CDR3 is CSVESPTHGELFF.

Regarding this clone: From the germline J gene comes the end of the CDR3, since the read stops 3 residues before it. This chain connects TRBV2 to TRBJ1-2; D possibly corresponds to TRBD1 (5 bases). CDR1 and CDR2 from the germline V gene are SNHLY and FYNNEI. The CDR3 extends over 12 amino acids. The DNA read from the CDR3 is TGTGCCAGCATCCCAGGGAATTACGGC. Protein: CASIPGNYG. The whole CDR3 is CASIPGNYGYTF.

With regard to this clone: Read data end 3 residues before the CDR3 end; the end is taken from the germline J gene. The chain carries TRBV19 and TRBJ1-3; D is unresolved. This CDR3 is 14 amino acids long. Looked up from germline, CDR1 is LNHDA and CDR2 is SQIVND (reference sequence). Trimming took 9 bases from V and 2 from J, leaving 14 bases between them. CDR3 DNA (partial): TGTGCCAGCCGACCGGGTGCAACTGGAAACACC. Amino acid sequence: CASRPGATGNT. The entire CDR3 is CASRPGATGNTIYF.

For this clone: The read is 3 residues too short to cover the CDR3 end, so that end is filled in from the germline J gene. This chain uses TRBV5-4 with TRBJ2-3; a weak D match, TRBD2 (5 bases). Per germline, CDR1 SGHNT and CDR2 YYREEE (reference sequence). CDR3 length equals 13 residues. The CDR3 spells CASSSGVKETQYF. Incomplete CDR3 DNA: TGTGCCAGCAGCTCCGGGGTGAAAGAGACG.

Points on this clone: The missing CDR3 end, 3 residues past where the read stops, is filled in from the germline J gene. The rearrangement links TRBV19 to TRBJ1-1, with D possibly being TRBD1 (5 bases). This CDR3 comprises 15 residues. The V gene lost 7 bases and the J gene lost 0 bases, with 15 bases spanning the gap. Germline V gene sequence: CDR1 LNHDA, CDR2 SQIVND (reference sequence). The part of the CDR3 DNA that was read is TGTGCCAGTACCGGAGCTCTGACAGTGAACACTGAA. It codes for CASTGALTVNTE. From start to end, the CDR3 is CASTGALTVNTEAFF.

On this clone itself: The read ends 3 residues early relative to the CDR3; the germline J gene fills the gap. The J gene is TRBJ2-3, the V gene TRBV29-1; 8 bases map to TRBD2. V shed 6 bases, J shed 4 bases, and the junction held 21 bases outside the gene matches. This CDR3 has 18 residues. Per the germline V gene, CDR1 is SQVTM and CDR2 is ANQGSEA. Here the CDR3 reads CSVATPGLDLSTPDTQYF. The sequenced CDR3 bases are TGCAGCGTAGCGACCCCGGGACTAGATTTGAGTACTCCAGATACG.

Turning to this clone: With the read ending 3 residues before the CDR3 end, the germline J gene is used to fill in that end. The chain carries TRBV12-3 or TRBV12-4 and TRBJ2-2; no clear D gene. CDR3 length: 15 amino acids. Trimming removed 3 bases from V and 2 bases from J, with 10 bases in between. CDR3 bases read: TGTGCCAGCAGTTTTCGACTTCTAAACACCGGGGAG. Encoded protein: CASSFRLLNTGE. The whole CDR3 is CASSFRLLNTGELFF.

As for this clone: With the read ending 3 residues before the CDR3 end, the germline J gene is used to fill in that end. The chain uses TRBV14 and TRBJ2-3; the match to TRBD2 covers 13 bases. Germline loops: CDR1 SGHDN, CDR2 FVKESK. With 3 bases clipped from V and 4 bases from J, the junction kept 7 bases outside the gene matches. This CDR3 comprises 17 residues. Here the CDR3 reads CASSHETSGGLADTQYF. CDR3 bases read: TGTGCCAGCAGCCATGAGACTAGCGGGGGGTTAGCAGATACG.

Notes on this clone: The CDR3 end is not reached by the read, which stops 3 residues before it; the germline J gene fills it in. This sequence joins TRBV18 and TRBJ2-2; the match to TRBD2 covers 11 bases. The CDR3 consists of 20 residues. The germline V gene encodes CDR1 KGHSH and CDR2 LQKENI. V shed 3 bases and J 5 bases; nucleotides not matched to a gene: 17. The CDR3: CASSPVTSGTTKQGTGELFF. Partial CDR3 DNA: TGTGCCAGCTCACCCGTGACTAGCGGGACCACCAAACAAGGGACCGGGGAG.

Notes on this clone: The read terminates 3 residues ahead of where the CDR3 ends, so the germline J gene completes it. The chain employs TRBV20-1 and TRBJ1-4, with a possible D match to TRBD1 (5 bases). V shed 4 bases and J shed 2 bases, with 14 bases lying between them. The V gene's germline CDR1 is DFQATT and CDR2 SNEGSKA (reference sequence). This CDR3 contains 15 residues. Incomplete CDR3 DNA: TGCAGTGCTAACCCCGGGGGGGGTACTAATGAAAAA. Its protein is CSANPGGGTNEK. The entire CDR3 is CSANPGGGTNEKLFF.

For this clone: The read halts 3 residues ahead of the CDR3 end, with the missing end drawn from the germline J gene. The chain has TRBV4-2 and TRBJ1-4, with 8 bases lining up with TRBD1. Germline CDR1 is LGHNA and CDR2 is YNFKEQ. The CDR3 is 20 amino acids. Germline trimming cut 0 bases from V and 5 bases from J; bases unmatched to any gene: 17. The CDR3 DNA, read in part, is TGTGCCAGCAGCCAAGAGGGACCTCCGGGACAGGTGCTTGGGAATGAAAAA. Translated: CASSQEGPPGQVLGNEK. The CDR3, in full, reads CASSQEGPPGQVLGNEKLFF.